This T cell receptor (beta chain) appears in the sequencing data of a study of beta chain features in type 1 diabetes. Study conclusions and caveats: It was not settled here whether HLA type affects TCRB rearrangement. Naive, central memory and Treg TCRB repertoires seemed to resemble each other more closely in patients than they did in healthy donors. For Type 1 diabetes patients, all four CD4+ subsets carried TCRB CDR3s that were moderately but significantly shorter.

CDR3 size: 15 residues. Germline-derived CDR1 and CDR2 are MDHEN and SYDVKM. Trimming shortened V by 4 bases and J by 3 bases, and 15 bases separated the two germline ends. Every participating donor gave one draw, a heparinised blood sample averaging roughly 100 mL. Worth noting for this clone: Its target is not known.

Isolated RNA was reverse transcribed in full, so expressed TCRB transcripts were sequenced. Clones were read by immunoSEQ multiplex PCR, and TCRdb kept only the in-frame ones, dropping some. The table includes about 450,000 clones, about 10% detected once. This TCR was recovered from a young woman in good health. Sequencing was performed on naive CD4+ T cells from blood. The chain is built from TRBV28 and TRBJ2-5, with a tentative D call TRBD2 (5 bases). DNA for the CDR3: TGTGCCAGCAGTTCACTAGGAGATACAAAAGAGACCCAGTACTTC. It yields the protein CASSSLGDTKETQYF. Supplemented by reference TRBV28 and TRBJ2-5, the full variable domain reads DVKVTQSSRYLVKRTGEKVFLECVQDMDHENMFWYRQDPGLGLRLIYFSYDVKMKEKGDIPEGYSVSREKKERFSLILESASTNQTSMYLCASSSLGDTKETQYFGPGTRLLVL.